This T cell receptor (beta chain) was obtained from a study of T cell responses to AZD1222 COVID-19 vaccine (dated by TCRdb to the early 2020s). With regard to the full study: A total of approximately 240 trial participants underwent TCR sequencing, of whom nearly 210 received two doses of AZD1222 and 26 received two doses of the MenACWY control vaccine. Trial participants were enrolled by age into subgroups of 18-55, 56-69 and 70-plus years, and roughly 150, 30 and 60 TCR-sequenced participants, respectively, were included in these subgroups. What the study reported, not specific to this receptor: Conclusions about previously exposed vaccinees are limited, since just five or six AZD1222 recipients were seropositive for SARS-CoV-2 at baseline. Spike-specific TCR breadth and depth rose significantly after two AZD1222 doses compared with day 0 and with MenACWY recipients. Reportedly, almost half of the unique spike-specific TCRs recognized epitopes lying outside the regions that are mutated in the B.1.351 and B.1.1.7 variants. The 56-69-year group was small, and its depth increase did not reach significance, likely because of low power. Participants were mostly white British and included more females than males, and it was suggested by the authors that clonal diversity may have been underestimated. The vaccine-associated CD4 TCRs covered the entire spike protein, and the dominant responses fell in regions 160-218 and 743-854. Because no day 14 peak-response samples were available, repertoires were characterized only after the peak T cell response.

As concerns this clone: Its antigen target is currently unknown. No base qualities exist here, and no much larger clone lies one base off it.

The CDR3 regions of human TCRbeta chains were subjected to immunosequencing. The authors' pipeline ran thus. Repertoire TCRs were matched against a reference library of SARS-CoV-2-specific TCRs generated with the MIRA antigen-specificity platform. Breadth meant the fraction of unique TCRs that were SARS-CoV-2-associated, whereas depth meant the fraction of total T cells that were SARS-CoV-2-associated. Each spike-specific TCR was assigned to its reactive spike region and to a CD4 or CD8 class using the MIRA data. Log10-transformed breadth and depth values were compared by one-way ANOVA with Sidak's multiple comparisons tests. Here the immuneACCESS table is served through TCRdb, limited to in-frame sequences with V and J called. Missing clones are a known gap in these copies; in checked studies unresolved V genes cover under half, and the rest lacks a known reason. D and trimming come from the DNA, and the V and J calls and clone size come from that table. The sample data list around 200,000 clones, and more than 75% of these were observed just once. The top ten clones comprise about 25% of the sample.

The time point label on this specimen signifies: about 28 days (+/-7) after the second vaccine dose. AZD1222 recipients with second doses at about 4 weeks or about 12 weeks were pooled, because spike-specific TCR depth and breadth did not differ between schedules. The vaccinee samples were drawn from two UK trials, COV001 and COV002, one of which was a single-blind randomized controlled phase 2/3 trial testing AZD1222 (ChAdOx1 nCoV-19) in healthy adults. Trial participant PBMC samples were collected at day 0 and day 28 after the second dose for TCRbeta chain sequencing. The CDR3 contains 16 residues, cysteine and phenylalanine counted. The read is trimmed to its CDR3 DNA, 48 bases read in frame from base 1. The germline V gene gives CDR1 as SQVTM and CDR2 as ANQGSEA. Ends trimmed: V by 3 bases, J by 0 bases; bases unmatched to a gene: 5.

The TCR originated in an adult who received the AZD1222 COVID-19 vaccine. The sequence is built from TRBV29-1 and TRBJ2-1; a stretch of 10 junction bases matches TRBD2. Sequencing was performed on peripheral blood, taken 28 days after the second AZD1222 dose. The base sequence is TGCAGCGTTGACGGCGGACTAGCGGCCTCCTACAATGAGCAGTTCTTC. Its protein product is CSVDGGLAASYNEQFF.